The next 27 T cell receptor beta chains were all read from a single sample in a study of Tregs in tolerant kidney transplant recipients. Using immunoSEQ multiplex PCR, the repertoire was profiled, and TCRdb retains in-frame clones only, with some absent. The table has roughly 250,000 clones, 80% to 85% seen once; the top ten hold around 0.61%. Source material: CD4+ T cells from blood. These receptors came from a human donor in good health.

The table lists this clone with a few counts. CDR3 residues: CASELGRRYEQYF. CDR3 bases: TGTGCCAGCGAATTGGGCCGTCGCTACGAGCAGTACTTC. The rearrangement joins TRBV5-8 to TRBJ2-7; D gene uncertain. CDR1 and CDR2 (germline): SGHTS, YDEGEE. The CDR3 consists of 13 residues. The V and J ends lost 7 bases and 3 bases respectively, with 14 bases between them. Full variable domain (remainder filled in from reference TRBV5-8 and TRBJ2-7): EAGVTQSPTHLIKTRGQQATLRCSPISGHTSVYWYQQALGLGLQFLLWYDEGEERNRGNFPPRFSGRQFPNYSSELNVNALELEDSALYLCASELGRRYEQYFGPGTRLTVT.

CDR3 in DNA: TGTGCCAGCAGTGATGGGGCAGGTCCCACCTACGAGCAGTACTTC. Encoded protein: CASSDGAGPTYEQYF. The chain links TRBV2 to TRBJ2-7, with D tentatively TRBD1 (5 bases). CDR3 length equals 15 residues. The V end was cut by 3 bases, the J end by 2 bases, with 14 bases between. Germline assignment: CDR1 SNHLY and CDR2 FYNNEI.

The gene calls are TRBV18 and TRBJ2-1; TRBD2 aligns across 15 bases. V lost 6 bases, J lost 6 bases, and 6 bases stayed unmatched. This CDR3 region has 16 residues. The germline CDR1 and CDR2 sequences are KGHSH and LQKENI. CDR3 nucleotide sequence: TGTGCCAGCTCTAGTCCGGGACTAGCGGGAGGCAATGAGCAGTTCTTC. This gives the protein CASSSPGLAGGNEQFF. The complete variable domain, with remaining parts taken from reference TRBV18 and TRBJ2-1, reads NAGVMQNPRHLVRRRGQEARLRCSPMKGHSHVYWYRQLPEEGLKFMVYLQKENIIDESGMPKERFSAEFPKEGPSILRIQQVVRGDSAAYFCASSSPGLAGGNEQFFGPGTRLTVL.

The genes are TRBV2 and TRBJ2-5, with D possibly matching TRBD1 (6 bases). Germline-derived CDR1 and CDR2 are SNHLY and FYNNEI. V was shortened by 10 bases and J by 0 bases, with 9 bases between the two germline ends. CDR3 size: 12 residues. The CDR3 protein is CAIRDNQETQYF. The CDR3 DNA reads as TGTGCCATCCGGGACAACCAAGAGACCCAGTACTTC.

The J gene is TRBJ2-2, the V gene TRBV10-2; D may be TRBD2 (6 bases). Between the trimmed V and J ends, which lost 0 bases and 1 base, there was a span of 12 bases. CDR3 length: 17 residues. Germline CDR1 and CDR2: WSHSY and SAAADI. CDR3 nucleotides: TGCGCCAGCAGTGAGTCCGCGGGGAAGGTGAACACCGGGGAGCTGTTTTTT. Amino acids: CASSESAGKVNTGELFF.

The chain links TRBV6-1 to TRBJ1-2, with TRBD1 matching over 9 bases. This CDR3 region has 16 residues. Unmatched junction bases numbered 10, after V lost 4 bases and J lost 4 bases. Germline assignment: CDR1 MNHNS and CDR2 SASEGT. The DNA of the CDR3 is TGTGCCAGCAGTGGAGGGTACAGGGGGCAGGGCTATGGCTACACCTTC. As protein: CASSGGYRGQGYGYTF.

This clone was detected only once. The genes are TRBV10-1 and TRBJ2-2; maybe TRBD1 (6 bases). V was shortened by 5 bases and J by 6 bases, with 10 bases between the two germline ends. Germline V gives CDR1 WNHNN, CDR2 SYGVQD (reference sequence). The CDR3 consists of 13 residues. CDR3 amino acids: CASSRDKAGELFF. The CDR3 DNA reads as TGCGCCAGCAGTAGGGACAAGGCCGGGGAGCTGTTTTTT.

The genes are TRBV7-2 and TRBJ2-5, with a possible D match to TRBD1 (5 bases). Germline V lookup: CDR1 SGHTA, CDR2 FQGNSA. V lost 5 bases and J lost 7, with 11 bases in between. This CDR3 is 12 amino acids long. The CDR3 here is CASSIERGTQYF. DNA for the CDR3: TGTGCCAGCAGCATAGAAAGGGGGACCCAGTACTTC. The variable domain in full, with the rest retrieved from reference TRBV7-2 and TRBJ2-5, is GAGVSQSPSNKVTEKGKDVELRCDPISGHTALYWYRQSLGQGLEFLIYFQGNSAPDKSGLPSDRFSAERTGGSVSTLTIQRTQQEDSAVYLCASSIERGTQYFGPGTRLLVL.

The chain uses TRBV2 and TRBJ2-2; TRBD2 agrees at 7 bases. The CDR3 length is 14 residues. The germline gives CDR1 SNHLY, CDR2 FYNNEI. Trimming at V came to 7 bases and at J to 3 bases, leaving 5 bases not matched to a gene. For the CDR3, the DNA is TGTGCCAGCACGGCTAGCGGATACACCGGGGAGCTGTTTTTT. Translated, it gives CASTASGYTGELFF.

The rearrangement joins TRBV10-2 to TRBJ1-2; TRBD1 is a possible D gene (5 bases). The CDR3 has 12 residues. Germline V gene lookup returns CDR1 WSHSY and CDR2 SAAADI. Between the trimmed V and J ends, which lost 4 bases and 4 bases, there was a span of 7 bases. CDR3: CASSGQGYGYTF. The CDR3 region has the DNA TGCGCCAGCAGTGGGCAGGGCTATGGCTACACCTTC.

This clone has more than one count but fewer than ten. This chain connects TRBV7-9 to TRBJ2-1, with D uncertain. Germline V gene sequence: CDR1 SEHNR, CDR2 FQNEAQ (reference sequence). The CDR3 consists of 15 residues. V lost 2 bases and J lost 1, with 9 bases in between. The CDR3 loop is CASSLTASSYNEQFF. In DNA form, the CDR3 reads TGTGCCAGCAGCTTAACGGCTAGTTCCTACAATGAGCAGTTCTTC.

The chain couples TRBV18 to TRBJ1-2; D uncertain. V was trimmed by 0 bases and J by 2 bases, leaving 4 bases between them. This CDR3 has 13 residues. Per germline, CDR1 KGHSH and CDR2 LQKENI. CDR3 in DNA: TGTGCCAGCTCACCACCGACGAACTATGGCTACACCTTC. This gives the protein CASSPPTNYGYTF.

On this clone: Different DNA sequences within this sample yield the same CDR3. The rearrangement uses TRBV19 and TRBJ1-4, with D possibly matching TRBD1 (5 bases). CDR1 and CDR2 from the germline V gene are LNHDA and SQIVND (reference sequence). Deletions cut 7 bases from V and 1 base from J, with 13 bases between. This CDR3 has 15 residues. CDR3 sequence: CASMRGDGTNEKLFF. For the CDR3, the DNA is TGTGCCAGTATGAGAGGGGACGGAACTAATGAAAAACTGTTTTTT.

This clone has just a few counts. The J gene is TRBJ1-2, the V gene TRBV7-9; D not resolved. Per the germline V gene, CDR1 is SEHNR and CDR2 is FQNEAQ (reference sequence). Trimming removed 1 base at V and 6 bases at J, with 9 bases between. The CDR3 has 13 residues. The CDR3 DNA sequence: TGTGCCAGCAGCTTAGAGGTAACCCATGGCTACACCTTC. Its translation: CASSLEVTHGYTF. Drawing the rest from reference TRBV7-9 and TRBJ1-2, the complete variable domain is DTGVSQNPRHKITKRGQNVTFRCDPISEHNRLYWYRQTLGQGPEFLTYFQNEAQLEKSRLLSDRFSAERPKGSFSTLEIQRTEQGDSAMYLCASSLEVTHGYTFGSGTRLTVV.

This clone was seen more than once but under ten times. The chain links TRBV7-2 to TRBJ2-7; the match to TRBD2 covers 13 bases. V shed 5 bases, J shed 4 bases, and the junction held 5 bases outside the gene matches. CDR3 size: 15 residues. Germline assignment: CDR1 SGHTA and CDR2 FQGNSA. In nucleotides, the CDR3 is TGTGCCAGCAGCCCCCGGACTAGCGGGAGTTACGAGCAGTACTTC. Its protein is CASSPRTSGSYEQYF.

The chain combines TRBV11-2 with TRBJ1-3, with 7 nucleotides matching TRBD1. Germline lookup yields CDR1 SGHAT and CDR2 FQNNGV. The V gene end was trimmed by 4 bases and the J gene end by 4 bases; junction bases not matched to a gene: 7. The length of the CDR3 is 15 residues. CDR3 protein: CASSSFRGSGNTIYF. In nucleotides, the CDR3 is TGTGCCAGCAGCTCGTTCAGGGGGTCGGGAAACACCATATATTTT.

The rearrangement links TRBV11-2 to TRBJ2-3; TRBD2 matches 7 bases. This CDR3 has 15 amino acids. Trimming cost V 2 bases and J 3 bases; bases outside gene matches: 5. CDR1 SGHAT and CDR2 FQNNGV come from the germline V gene. CDR3 amino acids: CASSLSGVGTDTQYF. The DNA for the CDR3 is TGTGCCAGCAGCTTAAGCGGGGTGGGAACAGATACGCAGTATTTT.

The gene calls are TRBV7-9 and TRBJ2-7, with D hard to call. Looked up from germline, CDR1 is SEHNR and CDR2 is FQNEAQ (reference sequence). The CDR3 runs to 15 residues. The germline V and J ends were trimmed by 5 bases and 0 bases, with 14 bases remaining between them. This CDR3 is CASSREAGSSYEQYF. The CDR3 nucleotides are TGTGCCAGCAGCAGAGAAGCAGGTAGCTCCTACGAGCAGTACTTC. The entire variable domain, with the rest obtained from reference TRBV7-9 and TRBJ2-7, is as follows: DTGVSQNPRHKITKRGQNVTFRCDPISEHNRLYWYRQTLGQGPEFLTYFQNEAQLEKSRLLSDRFSAERPKGSFSTLEIQRTEQGDSAMYLCASSREAGSSYEQYFGPGTRLTVT.

J is TRBJ2-7 and V is TRBV11-3; unclear D gene. The CDR3 consists of 14 residues. Trimming took off 0 bases at V and 0 bases at J, with 6 bases between the two ends. Per the germline V gene, CDR1 is SGHNT and CDR2 is YENEEA. The DNA for the CDR3 is TGTGCCAGCAGCTTAGACCCTTTCTCCTACGAGCAGTACTTC. This gives the protein CASSLDPFSYEQYF.

The chain combines TRBV11-2 with TRBJ1-2, with 9 bases that match TRBD1. The CDR3 is made up of 14 amino acids. V trimming: 5 bases; J trimming: 2 bases; junction bases outside the gene matches: 3. The germline gives CDR1 SGHAT, CDR2 FQNNGV. CDR3 sequence reads: CASSPGQGNYGYTF. DNA of the CDR3: TGTGCCAGCAGCCCCGGACAGGGGAACTATGGCTACACCTTC.

The chain couples TRBV5-8 to TRBJ2-1, with 7 bases that match TRBD1. V was clipped by 0 bases and J by 3 bases; unmatched bases: 3. The CDR3 has 15 residues. In germline, CDR1 is SGHTS, CDR2 YDEGEE. The CDR3 reads CASSLDRGFYNEQFF. CDR3 DNA: TGTGCCAGCAGCTTGGACAGGGGCTTCTACAATGAGCAGTTCTTC.

The rearrangement joins TRBV5-4 to TRBJ1-1, with D perhaps TRBD1 (6 bases). Germline V gives CDR1 SGHNT, CDR2 YYREEE (reference sequence). The CDR3 is 18 residues long. V gave up 4 bases and J gave up 4 bases, with 26 bases separating them. The CDR3 loop is CASSPPLGAGRPFTEAFF. CDR3 nucleotide sequence: TGTGCCAGCAGCCCACCTTTGGGGGCCGGCCGCCCCTTCACTGAAGCTTTCTTT.

The chain carries TRBV5-1 and TRBJ2-5; D gene ambiguous. From germline, CDR1 is SGHRS and CDR2 YFSETQ. The ends were cut back, 0 bases at V and 1 base at J, with 10 bases in the middle. The CDR3 has 15 amino acids. CDR3 region: CASSLAGRLQETQYF. The CDR3 region has the DNA TGCGCCAGCAGCTTGGCCGGACGGCTCCAAGAGACCCAGTACTTC.

The genes are TRBV21-1 and TRBJ1-2; TRBD1, the table's D call, lacks a check against the DNA. TRBV21-1 is a known pseudogene. The CDR3 spans 13 residues. The CDR3 coding sequence is TGTGCCAGCAGCAGGGACAGACAGGGGCGGCACACCTTC. This translates into CASSRDRQGRHTF.

This chain uses TRBV19 with TRBJ1-4; the D is unclear. The V gene's germline CDR1 is LNHDA and CDR2 SQIVND (reference sequence). The CDR3 is 13 residues long. V dropped 8 bases and J dropped 4 bases, with 11 bases sitting between them. This chain's CDR3 is CASGRGCNEKLFF. CDR3 nucleotide sequence: TGTGCCAGTGGACGCGGGTGTAATGAAAAACTGTTTTTT.

As DNA, the CDR3 is TGTGCCACCTCGGCCTTCTCAGCCGCTGAAGCTTTCTTT. This gives the protein CATSAFSAAEAFF. The rearrangement uses TRBV5-4 and TRBJ1-1; D unresolved. V was pared by 9 bases and J by 6 bases, with 18 bases between. Germline lookup yields CDR1 SGHNT and CDR2 YYREEE (reference sequence). CDR3 length: 13 amino acids. The full variable domain, in which reference TRBV5-4 and TRBJ1-1 provide the parts outside the CDR3, is ETGVTQSPTHLIKTRGQQVTLRCSSQSGHNTVSWYQQALGQGPQFIFQYYREEENGRGNFPPRFSGLQFPNYSSELNVNALELDDSALYLCATSAFSAAEAFFGQGTRLTVV.

The chain carries TRBV7-8 and TRBJ1-2, with D possibly being TRBD1 (5 bases). Per germline, CDR1 SGHVS and CDR2 FQNEAQ. The CDR3 runs to 15 residues. The V end was cut by 5 bases, the J end by 0 bases, with 13 bases between. CDR3 nucleotide sequence: TGTGCCAGCAGCCCGTCCGGGACGGCTAACTATGGCTACACCTTC. It yields the protein CASSPSGTANYGYTF.